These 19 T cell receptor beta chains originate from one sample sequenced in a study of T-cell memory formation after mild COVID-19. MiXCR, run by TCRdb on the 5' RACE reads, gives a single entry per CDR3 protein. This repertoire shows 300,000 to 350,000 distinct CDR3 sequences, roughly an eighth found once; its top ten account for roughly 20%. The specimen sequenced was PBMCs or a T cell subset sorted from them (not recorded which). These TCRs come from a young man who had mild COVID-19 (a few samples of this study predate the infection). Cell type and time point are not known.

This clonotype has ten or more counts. This CDR3 is CASRRMTGELYEQYF. DNA for the CDR3: TGTGCCAGCAGGCGCATGACAGGGGAGCTCTACGAGCAGTACTTC. The chain carries TRBV12-3 or TRBV12-4 and TRBJ2-7; 8 bases align to TRBD1. CDR3 length: 15 residues. The V segment lost 6 bases and the J segment 3 bases; nucleotides outside the gene matches: 10.

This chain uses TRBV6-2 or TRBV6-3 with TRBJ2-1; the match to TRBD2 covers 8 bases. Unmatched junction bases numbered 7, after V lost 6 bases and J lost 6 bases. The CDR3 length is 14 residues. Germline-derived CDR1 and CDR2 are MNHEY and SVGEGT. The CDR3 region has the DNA TGTGCCAGCAGGCCCCCGGGACTAGTCAATGAGCAGTTCTTC. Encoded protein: CASRPPGLVNEQFF.

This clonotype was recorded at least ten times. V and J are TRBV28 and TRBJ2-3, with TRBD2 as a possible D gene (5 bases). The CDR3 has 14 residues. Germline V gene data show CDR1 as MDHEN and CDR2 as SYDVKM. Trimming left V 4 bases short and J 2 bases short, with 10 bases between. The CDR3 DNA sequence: TGTGCCAGCAGTTCCCCGGGGTACACAGATACGCAGTATTTT. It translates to CASSSPGYTDTQYF.

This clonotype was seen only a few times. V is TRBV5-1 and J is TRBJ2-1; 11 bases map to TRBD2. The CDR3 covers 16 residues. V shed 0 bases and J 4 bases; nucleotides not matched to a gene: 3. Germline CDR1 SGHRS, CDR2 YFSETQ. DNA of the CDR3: TGCGCCAGCAGCTTGGGACTAGCGGGAAGATACAATGAGCAGTTCTTC. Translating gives CASSLGLAGRYNEQFF.

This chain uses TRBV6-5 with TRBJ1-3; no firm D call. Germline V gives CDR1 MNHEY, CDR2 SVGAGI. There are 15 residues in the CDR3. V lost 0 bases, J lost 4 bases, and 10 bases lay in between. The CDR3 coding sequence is TGTGCCAGCAGTTACTCAGCGGATTCGGGAAACACCATATATTTT. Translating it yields CASSYSADSGNTIYF.

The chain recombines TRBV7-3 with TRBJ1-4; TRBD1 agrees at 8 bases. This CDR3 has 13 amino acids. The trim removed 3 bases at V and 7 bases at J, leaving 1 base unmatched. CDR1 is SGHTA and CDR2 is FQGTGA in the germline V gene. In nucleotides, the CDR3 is TGTGCCAGCAGCTTTCAGGGGGCTGAAAAACTGTTTTTT. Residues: CASSFQGAEKLFF.

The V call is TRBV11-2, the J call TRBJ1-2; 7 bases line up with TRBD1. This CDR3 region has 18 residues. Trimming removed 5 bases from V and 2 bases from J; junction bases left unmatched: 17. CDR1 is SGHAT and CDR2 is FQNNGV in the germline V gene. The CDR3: CASSPGPQRTTGNYGYTF. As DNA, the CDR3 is TGTGCCAGCAGCCCTGGCCCGCAACGGACGACAGGGAACTATGGCTACACCTTC.

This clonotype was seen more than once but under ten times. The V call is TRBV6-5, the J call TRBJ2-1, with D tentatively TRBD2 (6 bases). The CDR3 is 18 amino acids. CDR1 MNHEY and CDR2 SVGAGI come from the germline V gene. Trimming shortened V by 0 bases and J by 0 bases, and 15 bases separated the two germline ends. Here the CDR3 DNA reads TGTGCCAGCAGTTACTCAACGGGGGTCAAGAGCTCCTACAATGAGCAGTTCTTC. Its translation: CASSYSTGVKSSYNEQFF.

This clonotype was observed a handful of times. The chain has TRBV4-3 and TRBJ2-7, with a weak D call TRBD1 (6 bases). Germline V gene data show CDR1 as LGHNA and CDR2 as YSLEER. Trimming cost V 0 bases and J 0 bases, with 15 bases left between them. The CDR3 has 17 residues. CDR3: CASSQEATGSSSYEQYF. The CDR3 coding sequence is TGCGCCAGCAGCCAAGAGGCGACAGGTTCGAGCTCCTACGAGCAGTACTTC.

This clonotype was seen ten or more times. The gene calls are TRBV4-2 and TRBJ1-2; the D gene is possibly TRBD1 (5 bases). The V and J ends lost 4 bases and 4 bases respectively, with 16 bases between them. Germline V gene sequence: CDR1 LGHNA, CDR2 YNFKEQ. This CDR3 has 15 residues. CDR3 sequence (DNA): TGTGCCAGCAGCCCTTTCGAATCGGGGCCCTATGGCTACACCTTC. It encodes CASSPFESGPYGYTF.

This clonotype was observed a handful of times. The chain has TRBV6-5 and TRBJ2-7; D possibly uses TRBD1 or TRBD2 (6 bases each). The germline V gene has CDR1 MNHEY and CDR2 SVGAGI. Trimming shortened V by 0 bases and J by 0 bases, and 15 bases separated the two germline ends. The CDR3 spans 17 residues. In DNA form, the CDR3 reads TGTGCCAGCAGTTACTCGATGCCGGGGGCTTTCTCCTACGAGCAGTACTTC. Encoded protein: CASSYSMPGAFSYEQYF.

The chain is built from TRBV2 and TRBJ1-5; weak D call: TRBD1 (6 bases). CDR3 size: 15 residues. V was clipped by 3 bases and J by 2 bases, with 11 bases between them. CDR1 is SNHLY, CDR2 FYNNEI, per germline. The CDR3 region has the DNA TGTGCCAGCAGTGATCCAGGGGAAGGCAATCAGCCCCAGCATTTT. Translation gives CASSDPGEGNQPQHF.

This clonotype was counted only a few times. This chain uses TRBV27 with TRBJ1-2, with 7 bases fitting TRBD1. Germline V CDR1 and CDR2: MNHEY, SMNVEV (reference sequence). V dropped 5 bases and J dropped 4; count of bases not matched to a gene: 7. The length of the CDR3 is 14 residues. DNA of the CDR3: TGTGCCAGCAGTCCTGGGACAGCCTCCTATGGCTACACCTTC. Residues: CASSPGTASYGYTF.

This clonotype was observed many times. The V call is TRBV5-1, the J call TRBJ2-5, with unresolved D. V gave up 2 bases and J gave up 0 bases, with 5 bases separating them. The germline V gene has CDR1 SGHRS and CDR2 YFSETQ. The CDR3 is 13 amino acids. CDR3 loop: CASSFDYQETQYF. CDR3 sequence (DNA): TGCGCCAGCAGCTTTGACTACCAAGAGACCCAGTACTTC.

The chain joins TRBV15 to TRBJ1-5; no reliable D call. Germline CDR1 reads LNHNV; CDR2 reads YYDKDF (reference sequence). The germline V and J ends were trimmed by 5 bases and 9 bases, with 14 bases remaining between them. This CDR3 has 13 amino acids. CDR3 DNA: TGTGCCACCAGCCTAGAGAAAGGGCTGCCCCAGCATTTT. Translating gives CATSLEKGLPQHF.

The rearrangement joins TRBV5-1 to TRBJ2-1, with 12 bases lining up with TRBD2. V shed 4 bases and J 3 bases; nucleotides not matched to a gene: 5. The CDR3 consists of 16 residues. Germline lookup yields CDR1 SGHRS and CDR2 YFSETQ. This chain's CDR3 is CASSPRTSGIYNEQFF. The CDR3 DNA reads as TGCGCCAGCAGCCCCCGGACTAGCGGGATCTACAATGAGCAGTTCTTC.

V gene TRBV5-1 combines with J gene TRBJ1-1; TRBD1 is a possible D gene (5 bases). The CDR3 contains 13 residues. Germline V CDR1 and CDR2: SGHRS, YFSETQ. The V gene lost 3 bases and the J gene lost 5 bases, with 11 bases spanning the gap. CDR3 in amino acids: CASSWGSGTEAFF. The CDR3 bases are TGCGCCAGCAGCTGGGGCTCTGGGACTGAAGCTTTCTTT. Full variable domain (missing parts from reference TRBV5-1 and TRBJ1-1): KAGVTQTPRYLIKTRGQQVTLSCSPISGHRSVSWYQQTPGQGLQFLFEYFSETQRNKGNFPGRFSGRQFSNSRSEMNVSTLELGDSALYLCASSWGSGTEAFFGQGTRLTVV.

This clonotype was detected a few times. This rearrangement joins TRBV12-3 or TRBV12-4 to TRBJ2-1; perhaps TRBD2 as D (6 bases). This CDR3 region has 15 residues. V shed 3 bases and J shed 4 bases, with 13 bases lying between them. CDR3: CASSFGGFGYNEQFF. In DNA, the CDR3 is TGTGCCAGCAGTTTCGGAGGGTTTGGATACAATGAGCAGTTCTTC.

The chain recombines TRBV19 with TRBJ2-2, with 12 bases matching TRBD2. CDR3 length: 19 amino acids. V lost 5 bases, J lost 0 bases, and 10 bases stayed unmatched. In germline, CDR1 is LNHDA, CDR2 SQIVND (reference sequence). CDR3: CASSGGLAGPYANTGELFF. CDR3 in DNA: TGTGCCAGTAGTGGGGGACTAGCGGGTCCTTACGCGAACACCGGGGAGCTGTTTTTT.